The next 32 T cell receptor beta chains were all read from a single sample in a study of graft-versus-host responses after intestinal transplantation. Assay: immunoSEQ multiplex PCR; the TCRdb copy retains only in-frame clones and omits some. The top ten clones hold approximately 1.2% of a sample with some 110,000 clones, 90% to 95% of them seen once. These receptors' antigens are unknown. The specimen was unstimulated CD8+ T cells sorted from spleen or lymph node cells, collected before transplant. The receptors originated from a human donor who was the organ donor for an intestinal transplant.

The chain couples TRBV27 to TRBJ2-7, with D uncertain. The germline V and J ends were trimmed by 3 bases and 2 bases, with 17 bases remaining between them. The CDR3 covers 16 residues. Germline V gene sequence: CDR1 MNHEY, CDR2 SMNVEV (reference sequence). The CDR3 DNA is TGTGCCAGCAGTTTTCTTCCCGCGACACCTACCTACGAGCAGTACTTC. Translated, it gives CASSFLPATPTYEQYF.

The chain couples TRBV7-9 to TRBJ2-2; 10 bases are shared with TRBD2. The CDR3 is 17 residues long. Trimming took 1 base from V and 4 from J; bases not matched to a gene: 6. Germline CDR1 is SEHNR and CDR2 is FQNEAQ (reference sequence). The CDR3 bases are TGTGCCAGCAGCTTAGACCGGTCTAGCGGGGGCACCGGGGAGCTGTTTTTT. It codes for CASSLDRSSGGTGELFF.

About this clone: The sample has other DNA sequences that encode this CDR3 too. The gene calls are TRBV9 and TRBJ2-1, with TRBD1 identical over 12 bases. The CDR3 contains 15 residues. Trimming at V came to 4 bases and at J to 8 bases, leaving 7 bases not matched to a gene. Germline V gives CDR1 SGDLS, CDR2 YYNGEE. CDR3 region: CASSPGQGAHYEQFF. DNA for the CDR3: TGTGCCAGCAGCCCGGGACAGGGGGCGCATTATGAGCAGTTCTTC.

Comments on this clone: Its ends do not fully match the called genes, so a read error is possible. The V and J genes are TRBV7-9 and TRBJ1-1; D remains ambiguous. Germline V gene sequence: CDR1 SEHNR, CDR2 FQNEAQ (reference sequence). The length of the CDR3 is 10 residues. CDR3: CASTNTEAFF. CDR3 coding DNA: TGTGCTAGCACGAACACTGAAGCTTTCTTT. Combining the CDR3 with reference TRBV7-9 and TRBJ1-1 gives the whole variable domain DTGVSQNPRHKITKRGQNVTFRCDPISEHNRLYWYRQTLGQGPEFLTYFQNEAQLEKSRLLSDRFSAERPKGSFSTLEIQRTEQGDSAMYLCASTNTEAFFGQGTRLTVV.

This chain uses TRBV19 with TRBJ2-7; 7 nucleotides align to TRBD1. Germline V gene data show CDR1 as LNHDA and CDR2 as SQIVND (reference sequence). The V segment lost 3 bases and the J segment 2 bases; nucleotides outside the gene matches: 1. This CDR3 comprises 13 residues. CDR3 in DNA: TGTGCCAGTAGTATGGGACAGACCTACGAGCAGTACTTC. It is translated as CASSMGQTYEQYF. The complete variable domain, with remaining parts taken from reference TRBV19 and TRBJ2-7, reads DGGITQSPKYLFRKEGQNVTLSCEQNLNHDAMYWYRQDPGQGLRLIYYSQIVNDFQKGDIAEGYSVSREKKESFPLTVTSAQKNPTAFYLCASSMGQTYEQYFGPGTRLTVT.

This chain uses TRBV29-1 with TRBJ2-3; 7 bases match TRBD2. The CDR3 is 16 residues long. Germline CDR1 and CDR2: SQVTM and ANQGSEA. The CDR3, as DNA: TGCACCTCTCCCAATGGCCGGGAGGCCTGCACAGATACGCAGTATTTT. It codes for CTSPNGREACTDTQYF.

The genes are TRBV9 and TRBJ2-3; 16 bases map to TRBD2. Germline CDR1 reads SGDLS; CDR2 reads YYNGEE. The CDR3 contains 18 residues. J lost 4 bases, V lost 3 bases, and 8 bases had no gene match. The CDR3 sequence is CASSGGGGTSGRADTQYF. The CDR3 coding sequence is TGTGCCAGCAGCGGTGGAGGAGGGACTAGCGGGAGGGCAGATACGCAGTATTTT.

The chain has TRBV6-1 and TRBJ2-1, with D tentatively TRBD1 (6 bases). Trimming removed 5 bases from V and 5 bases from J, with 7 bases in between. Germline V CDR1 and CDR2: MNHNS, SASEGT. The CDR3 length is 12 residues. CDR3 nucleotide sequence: TGTGCCAGCAGTTGGACAGACAATGAGCAGTTCTTC. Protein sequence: CASSWTDNEQFF.

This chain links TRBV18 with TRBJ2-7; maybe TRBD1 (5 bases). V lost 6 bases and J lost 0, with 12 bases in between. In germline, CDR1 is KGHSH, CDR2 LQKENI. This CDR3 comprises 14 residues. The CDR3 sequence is CASSVGQDSYEQYF. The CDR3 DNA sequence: TGTGCCAGCTCGGTGGGGCAGGACTCCTACGAGCAGTACTTC.

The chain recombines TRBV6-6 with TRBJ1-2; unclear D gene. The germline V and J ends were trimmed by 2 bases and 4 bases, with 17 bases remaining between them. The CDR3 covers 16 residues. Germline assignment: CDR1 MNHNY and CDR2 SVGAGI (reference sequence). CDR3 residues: CASSYPIEPGGYGYTF. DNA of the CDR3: TGTGCCAGCAGTTACCCCATCGAGCCGGGTGGCTATGGCTACACCTTC.

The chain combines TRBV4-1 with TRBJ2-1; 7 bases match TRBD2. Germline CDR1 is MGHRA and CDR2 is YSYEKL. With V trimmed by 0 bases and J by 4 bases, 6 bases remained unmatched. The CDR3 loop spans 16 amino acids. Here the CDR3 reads CASSQDPGGGYNEQFF. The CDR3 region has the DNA TGCGCCAGCAGCCAAGATCCTGGCGGGGGATACAATGAGCAGTTCTTC.

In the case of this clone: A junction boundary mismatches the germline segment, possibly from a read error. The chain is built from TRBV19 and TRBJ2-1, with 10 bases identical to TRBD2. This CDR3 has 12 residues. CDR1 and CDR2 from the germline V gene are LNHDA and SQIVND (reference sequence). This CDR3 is CAGCQLAGLLVF. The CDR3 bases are TGTGCCGGATGCCAACTAGCGGGGCTTCTAGTCTTC.

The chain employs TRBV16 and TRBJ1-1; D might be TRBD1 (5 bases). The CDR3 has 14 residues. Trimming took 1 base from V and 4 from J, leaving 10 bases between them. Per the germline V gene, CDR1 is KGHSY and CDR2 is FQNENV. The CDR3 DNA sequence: TGTGCCAGCAGCCAATGGGCGGGGGGCACTGAAGCTTTCTTT. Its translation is CASSQWAGGTEAFF. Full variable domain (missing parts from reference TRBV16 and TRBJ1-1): GEEVAQTPKHLVRGEGQKAKLYCAPIKGHSYVFWYQQVLKNEFKFLISFQNENVFDETGMPKERFSAKCLPNSPCSLEIQATKLEDSAVYFCASSQWAGGTEAFFGQGTRLTVV.

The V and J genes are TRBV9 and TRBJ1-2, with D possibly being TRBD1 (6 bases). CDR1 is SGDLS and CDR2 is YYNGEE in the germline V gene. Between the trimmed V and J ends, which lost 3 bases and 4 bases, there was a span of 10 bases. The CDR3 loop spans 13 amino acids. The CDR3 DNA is TGTGCCAGCAGCGCCCCGACAGGCTATGGCTACACCTTC. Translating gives CASSAPTGYGYTF.

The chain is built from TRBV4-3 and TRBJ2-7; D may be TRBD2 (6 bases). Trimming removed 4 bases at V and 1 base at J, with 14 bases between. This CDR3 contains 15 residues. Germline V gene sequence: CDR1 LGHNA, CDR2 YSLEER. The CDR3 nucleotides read TGCGCCAGCAGCCGTCCGAGGGAGGTTTCCTACGAGCAGTACTTC. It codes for CASSRPREVSYEQYF.

The DNA of the CDR3 is TGTGCCAGCTCACCAAGTGCGGTCTACGAGCAGTACTTC. Protein product: CASSPSAVYEQYF. The gene calls are TRBV18 and TRBJ2-7; D is uncertain. Trimming shortened V by 2 bases and J by 3 bases, and 8 bases separated the two germline ends. CDR1 and CDR2 from the germline V gene are KGHSH and LQKENI. The CDR3 extends over 13 amino acids.

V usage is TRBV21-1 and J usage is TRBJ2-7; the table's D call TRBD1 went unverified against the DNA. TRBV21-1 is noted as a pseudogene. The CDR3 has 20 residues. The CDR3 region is CASSNAPADRGRLSIYEQYF. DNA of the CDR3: TGTGCCAGCAGCAATGCACCGGCGGACAGGGGAAGATTAAGTATCTACGAGCAGTACTTC.

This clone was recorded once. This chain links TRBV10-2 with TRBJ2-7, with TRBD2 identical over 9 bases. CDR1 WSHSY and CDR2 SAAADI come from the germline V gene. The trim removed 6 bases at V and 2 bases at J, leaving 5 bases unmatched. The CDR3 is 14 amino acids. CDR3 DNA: TGCGCCAGCAGCGGGACTAGCTTCCCCTACGAGCAGTACTTC. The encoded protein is CASSGTSFPYEQYF.

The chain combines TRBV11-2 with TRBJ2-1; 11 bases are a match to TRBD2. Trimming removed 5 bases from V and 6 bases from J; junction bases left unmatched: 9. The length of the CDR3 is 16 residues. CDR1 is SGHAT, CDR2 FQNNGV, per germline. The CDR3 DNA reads TGTGCCAGCAGCCCATTACTAGCGGGAGTTTTCAATGAGCAGTTCTTC. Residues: CASSPLLAGVFNEQFF.

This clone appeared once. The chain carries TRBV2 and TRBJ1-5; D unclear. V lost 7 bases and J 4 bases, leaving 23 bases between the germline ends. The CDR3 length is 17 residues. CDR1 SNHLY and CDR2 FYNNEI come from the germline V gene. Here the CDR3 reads CASNGDGPMSGNQPQHF. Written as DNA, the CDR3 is TGTGCCAGCAATGGGGATGGCCCTATGTCGGGAAATCAGCCCCAGCATTTT.

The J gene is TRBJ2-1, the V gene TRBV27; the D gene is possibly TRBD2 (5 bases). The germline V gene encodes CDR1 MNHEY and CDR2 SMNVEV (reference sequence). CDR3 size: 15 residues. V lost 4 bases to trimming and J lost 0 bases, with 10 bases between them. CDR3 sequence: CASSSSGLSYNEQFF. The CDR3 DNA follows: TGTGCCAGCAGTTCCTCCGGACTCTCCTACAATGAGCAGTTCTTC.

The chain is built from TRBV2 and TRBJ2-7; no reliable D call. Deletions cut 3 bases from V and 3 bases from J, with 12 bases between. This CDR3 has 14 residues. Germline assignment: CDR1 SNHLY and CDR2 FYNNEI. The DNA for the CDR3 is TGTGCCAGCAGTGAGGGCGAGGCTGTCTACGAGCAGTACTTC. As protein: CASSEGEAVYEQYF.

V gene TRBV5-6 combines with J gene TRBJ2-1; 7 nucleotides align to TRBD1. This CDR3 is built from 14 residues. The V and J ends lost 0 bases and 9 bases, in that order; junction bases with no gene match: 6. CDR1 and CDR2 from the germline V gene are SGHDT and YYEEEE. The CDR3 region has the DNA TGTGCCAGCAGCTTGGGGTCAGGGGACAGTGAGCAGTTCTTC. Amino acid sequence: CASSLGSGDSEQFF.

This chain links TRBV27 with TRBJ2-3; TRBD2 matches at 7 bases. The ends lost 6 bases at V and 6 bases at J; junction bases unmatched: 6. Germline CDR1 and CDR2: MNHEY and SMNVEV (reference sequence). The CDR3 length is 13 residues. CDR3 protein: CASSWLADDTQYF. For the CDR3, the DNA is TGTGCCAGCAGCTGGCTAGCGGACGATACGCAGTATTTT.

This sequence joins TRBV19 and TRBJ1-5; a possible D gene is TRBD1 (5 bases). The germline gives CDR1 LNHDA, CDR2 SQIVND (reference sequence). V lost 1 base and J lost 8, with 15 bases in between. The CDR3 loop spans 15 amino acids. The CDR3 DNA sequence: TGTGCCAGTAGTATAGTGTGGGACTCCTACGAGCCCCAGCATTTT. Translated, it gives CASSIVWDSYEPQHF.

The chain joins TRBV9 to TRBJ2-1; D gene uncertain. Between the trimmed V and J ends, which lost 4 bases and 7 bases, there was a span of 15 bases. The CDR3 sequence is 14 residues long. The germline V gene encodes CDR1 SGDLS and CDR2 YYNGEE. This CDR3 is CASSPSRGRNEQFF. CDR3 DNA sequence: TGTGCCAGCAGCCCCAGTCGAGGACGGAATGAGCAGTTCTTC.

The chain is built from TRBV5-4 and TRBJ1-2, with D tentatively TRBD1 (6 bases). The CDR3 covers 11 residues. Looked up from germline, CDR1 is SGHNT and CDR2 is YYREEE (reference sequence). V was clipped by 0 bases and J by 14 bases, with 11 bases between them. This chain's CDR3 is CASSLDGGETF. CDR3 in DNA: TGTGCCAGCAGCTTGGATGGGGGCGAGACCTTC. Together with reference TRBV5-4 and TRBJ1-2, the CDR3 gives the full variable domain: ETGVTQSPTHLIKTRGQQVTLRCSSQSGHNTVSWYQQALGQGPQFIFQYYREEENGRGNFPPRFSGLQFPNYSSELNVNALELDDSALYLCASSLDGGETFGSGTRLTVV.

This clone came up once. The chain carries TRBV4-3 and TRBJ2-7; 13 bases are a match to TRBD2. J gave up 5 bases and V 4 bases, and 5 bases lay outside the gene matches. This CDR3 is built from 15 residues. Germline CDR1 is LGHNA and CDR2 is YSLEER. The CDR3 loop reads CASSPGTSGTDEQYF. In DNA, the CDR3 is TGCGCCAGCAGCCCCGGGACTAGCGGGACCGACGAGCAGTACTTC.

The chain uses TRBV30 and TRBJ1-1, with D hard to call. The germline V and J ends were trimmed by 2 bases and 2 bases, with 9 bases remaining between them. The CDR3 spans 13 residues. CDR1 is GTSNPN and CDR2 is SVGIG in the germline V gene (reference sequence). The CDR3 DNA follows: TGTGCCTGGAGTACGGGTTATAACACTGAAGCTTTCTTT. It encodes CAWSTGYNTEAFF.

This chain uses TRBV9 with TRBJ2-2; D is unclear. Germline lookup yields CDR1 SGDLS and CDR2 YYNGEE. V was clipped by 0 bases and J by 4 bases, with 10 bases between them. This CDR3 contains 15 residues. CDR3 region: CASSVGGIGTGELFF. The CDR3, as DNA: TGTGCCAGCAGCGTAGGTGGTATAGGCACCGGGGAGCTGTTTTTT.

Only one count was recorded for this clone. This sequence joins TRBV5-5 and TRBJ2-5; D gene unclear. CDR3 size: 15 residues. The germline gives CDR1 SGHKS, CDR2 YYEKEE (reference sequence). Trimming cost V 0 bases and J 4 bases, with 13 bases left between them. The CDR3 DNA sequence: TGTGCCAGCAGCTTGGCCGTCTTAGGGCGAGAGACCCAGTACTTC. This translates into CASSLAVLGRETQYF.

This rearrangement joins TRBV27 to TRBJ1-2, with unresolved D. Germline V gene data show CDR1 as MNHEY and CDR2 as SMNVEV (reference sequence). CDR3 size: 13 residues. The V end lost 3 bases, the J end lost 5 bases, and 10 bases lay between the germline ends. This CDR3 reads CASSFGGKYGYTF. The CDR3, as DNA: TGTGCCAGCAGTTTCGGCGGGAAATATGGCTACACCTTC.